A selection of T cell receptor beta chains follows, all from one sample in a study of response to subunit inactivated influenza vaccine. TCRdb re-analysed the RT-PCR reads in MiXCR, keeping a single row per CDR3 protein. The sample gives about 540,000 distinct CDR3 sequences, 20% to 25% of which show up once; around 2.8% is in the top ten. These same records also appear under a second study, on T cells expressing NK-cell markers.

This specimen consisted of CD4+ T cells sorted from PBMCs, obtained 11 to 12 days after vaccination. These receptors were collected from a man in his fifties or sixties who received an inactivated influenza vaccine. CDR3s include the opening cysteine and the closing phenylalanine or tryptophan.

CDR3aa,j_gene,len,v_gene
CSARIARYQETQYF,TRBJ2-5,14,TRBV20-1
CASSLARTIHF,TRBJ1-6,11,TRBV7-2
CASSLAWQGSADTQYF,TRBJ2-3,16,TRBV4-3
CASSLGHTMRNEQFF,TRBJ2-1,15,TRBV5-1
CASSYSISGEFSYEQYF,TRBJ2-7,17,TRBV6-2/TRBV6-3
CASSPSEATDTQYF,TRBJ2-3,14,TRBV7-2
CASSYPAGAYEQYF,TRBJ2-7,14,TRBV6-2/TRBV6-3
CASSLGTYFYGYTF,TRBJ1-2,14,TRBV12-3/TRBV12-4
CASSSPTRDGNSYEQYF,TRBJ2-7,17,TRBV5-6
CSLQSGAETQYF,TRBJ2-5,12,TRBV29-1
CASSRGTSGGEQYF,TRBJ2-7,14,TRBV5-4
CSAKNWAGDDQPQHF,TRBJ1-5,15,TRBV20-1
CASSQMNGLAGKNEQFF,TRBJ2-1,17,TRBV3-1
CASSRGAGNYQPQHF,TRBJ1-5,15,TRBV4-1
CASRNTQVIYEQYF,TRBJ2-7,14,TRBV28
CATSRDLPGKLAKNIQYF,TRBJ2-4,18,TRBV15
CASSLTAGGPYEQYF,TRBJ2-7,15,TRBV12-3/TRBV12-4
CASTRTGQGAGEQYF,TRBJ2-7,15,TRBV28
CASSRGVGSLIETQYF,TRBJ2-5,16,TRBV5-6
CASSLMGRVTEAFF,TRBJ1-1,14,TRBV7-2
CASSPRQAPEKLFF,TRBJ1-4,14,TRBV18
CASSQAGNLGTEAFF,TRBJ1-1,15,TRBV4-1
CASSLYLGREAYTGELFF,TRBJ2-2,18,TRBV7-6
CSVEGDPRGTGELFF,TRBJ2-2,15,TRBV29-1
CASSFSRLNEQFF,TRBJ2-1,13,TRBV12-3/TRBV12-4
CASSLVYPSSYNEQFF,TRBJ2-1,16,TRBV5-6
CASSVEGETQYF,TRBJ2-5,12,TRBV9
CATTGTESNQPQHF,TRBJ1-5,14,TRBV6-2/TRBV6-3
CAISESKLAVTGELFF,TRBJ2-2,16,TRBV10-3
CASSENGPSTDTQYF,TRBJ2-3,15,TRBV6-1
CAIKSQVSSYEQYF,TRBJ2-7,14,TRBV10-3
CASAKGGVRYEQYF,TRBJ2-7,14,TRBV7-2
CASSLGLGVGETQYF,TRBJ2-5,15,TRBV27
CSVEELLAGGTDTQYF,TRBJ2-3,16,TRBV29-1
CASSLGVGTGADTQYF,TRBJ2-3,16,TRBV7-9
CASSYGVGTSGQETQYF,TRBJ2-5,17,TRBV6-5
CASRPSGTNTGELFF,TRBJ2-2,15,TRBV12-3/TRBV12-4
CASSSPLLAAKLTDTQYF,TRBJ2-3,18,TRBV11-1
CASSQDGGNGNQPQHF,TRBJ1-5,16,TRBV4-2
CSARDSRQSETQYF,TRBJ2-5,14,TRBV20-1
CASSQGGTGAKNIQYF,TRBJ2-4,16,TRBV3-1
CSAALPGPDTQYF,TRBJ2-3,13,TRBV20-1
CASSPSLGAPDTQYF,TRBJ2-3,15,TRBV5-1
CASSRTRSRDTQYF,TRBJ2-3,14,TRBV4-3
CASSQGLAGPTDTQYF,TRBJ2-3,16,TRBV7-2
CASSEVGRFRQFF,TRBJ2-1,13,TRBV6-1
CASSLVADPYGYTF,TRBJ1-2,14,TRBV7-2
CSVRVGSTDTQYF,TRBJ2-3,13,TRBV29-1
CASSLSGRGVKDTQYF,TRBJ2-3,16,TRBV7-3
CASSLKYTDTQYF,TRBJ2-3,13,TRBV7-3